What follows are 8 T cell receptor beta chains derived from one specimen sequenced in a study of graft-versus-host responses after intestinal transplantation. Only in-frame clones appear in the TCRdb table, and some are missing; sequencing was by immunoSEQ multiplex PCR. The sample yields about 54,000 clones, 75% to 95% seen once. The sequences come from PBMCs, collected 650 to 680 days after intestinal transplant. The source of these receptors is a human patient who received an intestinal transplant, so some T cells may come from the graft donor.

The chain has TRBV11-2 and TRBJ2-5, with 11 positions matching TRBD2. J lost 2 bases, V lost 3 bases, and 11 bases had no gene match. The CDR3 runs to 18 residues. CDR1 is SGHAT and CDR2 is FQNNGV in the germline V gene. The CDR3 DNA reads as TGTGCCAGCAGCTTCCGGGGGCTAGCGGGGGGCCGACAAGAGACCCAGTACTTC. Its protein is CASSFRGLAGGRQETQYF.

The genes are TRBV5-6 and TRBJ1-2, with D possibly TRBD1 on 6 matching bases. Trimming shortened V by 6 bases and J by 7 bases, and 13 bases separated the two germline ends. The germline V gene encodes CDR1 SGHDT and CDR2 YYEEEE. This CDR3 spans 12 amino acids. CDR3 residues: CASNSDRLGYTF. CDR3 coding DNA: TGTGCCAGCAACTCGGACAGACTTGGCTACACCTTC. Together with reference TRBV5-6 and TRBJ1-2, the CDR3 gives the full variable domain: DAGVTQSPTHLIKTRGQQVTLRCSPKSGHDTVSWYQQALGQGPQFIFQYYEEEERQRGNFPDRFSGHQFPNYSSELNVNALLLGDSALYLCASNSDRLGYTFGSGTRLTVV.

The V gene is TRBV25-1, the J gene TRBJ1-1; a possible D gene is TRBD1 (6 bases). The CDR3 extends over 16 amino acids. Trimming cost V 4 bases and J 4 bases, with 19 bases left between them. Germline assignment: CDR1 MGHDK and CDR2 SYGVNS. CDR3 sequence reads: CASSGGWGARGTEAFF. CDR3 nucleotide sequence: TGTGCCAGCAGTGGGGGTTGGGGGGCCCGAGGCACTGAAGCTTTCTTT.

This chain links TRBV5-5 with TRBJ1-1; D gene ambiguous. V was shortened by 4 bases and J by 5 bases, with 12 bases between the two germline ends. Germline CDR1 reads SGHKS; CDR2 reads YYEKEE (reference sequence). This CDR3 has 13 residues. The DNA for the CDR3 is TGTGCCAGCAGCCAAGGTATGCGGACTGAAGCTTTCTTT. Translated, it gives CASSQGMRTEAFF.

This clone was detected once. This chain uses TRBV7-9 with TRBJ1-2; D ambiguous. In germline, CDR1 is SEHNR, CDR2 FQNEAQ (reference sequence). The CDR3 loop spans 14 amino acids. Trimming left V 2 bases short and J 4 bases short, with 11 bases between. The CDR3 DNA is TGTGCCAGCAGCTTACAAGGATTTATCTATGGCTACACCTTC. It specifies CASSLQGFIYGYTF.

V and J are TRBV5-3 and TRBJ2-7; tentatively, D is TRBD1 (6 bases). TRBV5-3 is flagged as an ORF with uncertain function. V was clipped by 1 base and J by 3 bases, with 11 bases between them. CDR3 length equals 14 residues. In nucleotides, the CDR3 is TGTGCCAGAAGCTTGTTTGCAGGGGACTACGAGCAGTACTTC. This codes for CARSLFAGDYEQYF.

This clone was picked up one time. The rearrangement links TRBV19 to TRBJ1-5; D unclear. V was shortened by 1 base and J by 4 bases, with 11 bases between the two germline ends. Germline CDR1 reads LNHDA; CDR2 reads SQIVND (reference sequence). This CDR3 region has 15 residues. This CDR3 is CASSIGVVSNQPQHF. CDR3 DNA: TGTGCCAGTAGTATAGGGGTTGTCAGTAATCAGCCCCAGCATTTT.

J is TRBJ2-1 and V is TRBV5-1; D is possibly TRBD2 (6 bases). The V end lost 4 bases, the J end lost 2 bases, and 13 bases lay between the germline ends. Germline V gene data show CDR1 as SGHRS and CDR2 as YFSETQ. This CDR3 spans 15 amino acids. The CDR3 loop is CASSGAGSPYNEQFF. In nucleotides, the CDR3 is TGCGCCAGCAGCGGAGCCGGGAGTCCCTACAATGAGCAGTTCTTC.